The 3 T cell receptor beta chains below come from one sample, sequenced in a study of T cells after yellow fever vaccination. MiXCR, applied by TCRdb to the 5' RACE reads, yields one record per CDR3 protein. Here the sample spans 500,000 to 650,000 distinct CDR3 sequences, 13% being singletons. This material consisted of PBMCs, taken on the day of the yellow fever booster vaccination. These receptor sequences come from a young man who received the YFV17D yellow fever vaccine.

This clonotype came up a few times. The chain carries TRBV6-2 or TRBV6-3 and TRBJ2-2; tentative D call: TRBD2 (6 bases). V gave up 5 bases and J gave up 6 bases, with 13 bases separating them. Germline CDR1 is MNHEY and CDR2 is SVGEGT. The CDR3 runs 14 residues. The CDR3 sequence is CASSRDWASGELFF. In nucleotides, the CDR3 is TGTGCCAGCAGTCGGGACTGGGCTTCCGGGGAGCTGTTTTTT.

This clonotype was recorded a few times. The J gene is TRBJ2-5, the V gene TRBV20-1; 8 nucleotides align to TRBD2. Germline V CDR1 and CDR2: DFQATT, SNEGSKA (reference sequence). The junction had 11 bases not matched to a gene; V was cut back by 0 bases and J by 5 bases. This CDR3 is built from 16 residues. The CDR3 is CSARDLAGGVGETQYF. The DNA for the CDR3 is TGCAGTGCTAGAGATTTGGCGGGAGGTGTGGGGGAGACCCAGTACTTC.

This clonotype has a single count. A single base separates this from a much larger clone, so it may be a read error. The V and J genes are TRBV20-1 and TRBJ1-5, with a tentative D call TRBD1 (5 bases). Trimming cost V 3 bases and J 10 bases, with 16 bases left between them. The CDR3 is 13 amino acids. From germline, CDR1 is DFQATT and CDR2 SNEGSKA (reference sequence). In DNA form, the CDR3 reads TGCAGTGCTAGGCGGGGACTCGGGCATCCCCAGCATTTT. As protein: CSARRGLGHPQHF.